The 26 T cell receptor beta chains below come from one sample, sequenced in a study of cytomegalovirus exposure and HLA in healthy donors. The PCR employed 60 Vbeta primers together with 13 Jbeta primers. The protocol was immunoSEQ multiplex PCR, while the TCRdb copy is restricted to in-frame clones and leaves out a portion. The sample yields about 99,000 clones, about 80% seen once. The sequenced material came from PBMCs. Receptors originate from a male donor in good health and CMV-seropositive.

This sequence joins TRBV4-1 and TRBJ2-1, with 14 bases identical to TRBD2. V lost 1 base and J lost 7; bases outside the gene matches: 9. Germline CDR1 is MGHRA and CDR2 is YSYEKL. This CDR3 contains 18 residues. The DNA of the CDR3 is TGCGCCAGCAGCCAAGCCCTCAGACTAGCGGGGGGGCCGAATGAGCAGTTCTTC. Translation: CASSQALRLAGGPNEQFF.

The rearrangement links TRBV9 to TRBJ1-1; D perhaps matches TRBD1 (5 bases). This CDR3 has 14 residues. Trimming removed 4 bases from V and 4 bases from J, with 14 bases in between. The V gene's germline CDR1 is SGDLS and CDR2 YYNGEE. The CDR3 DNA reads as TGTGCCAGCAGCCCTCTGGGCAGGGTCACTGAAGCTTTCTTT. Its translation is CASSPLGRVTEAFF.

This rearrangement joins TRBV7-6 to TRBJ2-3; maybe TRBD2 (5 bases). Germline-derived CDR1 and CDR2 are SGHVS and FNYEAQ. The CDR3 has 13 residues. V lost 4 bases and J 4 bases, leaving 9 bases between the germline ends. CDR3 bases: TGTGCCAGCAGCTCAGAACTAGCAGATACGCAGTATTTT. Its protein is CASSSELADTQYF.

Only a few counts were recorded for this clone. This chain uses TRBV18 with TRBJ1-1; 7 bases are shared with TRBD1. Germline CDR1 is KGHSH and CDR2 is LQKENI. The junction had 8 bases not matched to a gene; V was cut back by 4 bases and J by 3 bases. The CDR3 length is 15 residues. In nucleotides, the CDR3 is TGTGCCAGCTCACTATCCACAGGGGAGGACACTGAAGCTTTCTTT. The encoded protein is CASSLSTGEDTEAFF. The full variable domain, with the rest looked up from reference TRBV18 and TRBJ1-1, is NAGVMQNPRHLVRRRGQEARLRCSPMKGHSHVYWYRQLPEEGLKFMVYLQKENIIDESGMPKERFSAEFPKEGPSILRIQQVVRGDSAAYFCASSLSTGEDTEAFFGQGTRLTVV.

The genes are TRBV7-2 and TRBJ1-1; D might be TRBD1 (5 bases). Trimming removed 4 bases from V and 5 bases from J, with 11 bases in between. This CDR3 spans 13 amino acids. CDR1 is SGHTA and CDR2 is FQGNSA in the germline V gene. The CDR3 coding sequence is TGTGCCAGCAGCTCCCTCTCAGGGACTGAAGCTTTCTTT. Protein sequence: CASSSLSGTEAFF.

The genes are TRBV14 and TRBJ2-6; tentative D call: TRBD1 (6 bases). The CDR3 sequence is 17 residues long. Germline V gives CDR1 SGHDN, CDR2 FVKESK. V lost 0 bases to trimming and J lost 0 bases, with 9 bases between them. The CDR3 sequence: CASSQEQGYSGANVLTF. CDR3 nucleotide sequence: TGTGCCAGCAGCCAAGAACAGGGATACTCTGGGGCCAACGTCCTGACTTTC.

The chain has TRBV19 and TRBJ2-1, with 12 bases identical to TRBD2. From germline, CDR1 is LNHDA and CDR2 SQIVND (reference sequence). The CDR3 contains 16 residues. V was pared by 3 bases and J by 7 bases, with 7 bases of the junction left unmatched. The CDR3 bases are TGTGCCAGTAGTATCCACCCTAGCGGGGGGGCGAATGAGCAGTTCTTC. Encoded protein: CASSIHPSGGANEQFF.

A few counts support this clone. The chain joins TRBV6-6 to TRBJ1-2; TRBD1 agrees at 9 bases. Germline CDR1 and CDR2: MNHNY and SVGAGI (reference sequence). This CDR3 is 14 amino acids long. V trimming: 6 bases; J trimming: 4 bases; junction bases outside the gene matches: 6. As DNA, the CDR3 is TGTGCCAGCAGCCAAAACAGGGGGCCCTATGGCTACACCTTC. Translation: CASSQNRGPYGYTF.

The chain has TRBV7-9 and TRBJ1-1; D is uncertain. V shed 3 bases and J shed 6 bases, with 11 bases lying between them. The CDR3 totals 13 residues. Looked up from germline, CDR1 is SEHNR and CDR2 is FQNEAQ (reference sequence). DNA for the CDR3: TGTGCCAGCAGCTTGCCTGGTCTAGCTGAAGCTTTCTTT. Amino acids: CASSLPGLAEAFF.

The chain has TRBV7-2 and TRBJ2-3; D unclear. With 4 bases removed from V and 2 bases from J, the gap between germline ends came to 13 bases. The CDR3 loop spans 15 amino acids. The germline V gene encodes CDR1 SGHTA and CDR2 FQGNSA. CDR3 sequence reads: CASSSALPNTDTQYF. Written as DNA, the CDR3 is TGTGCCAGCAGCTCTGCGCTTCCCAACACAGATACGCAGTATTTT.

This clone was picked up a small number of times. V is TRBV5-6 and J is TRBJ1-1; 7 bases are a match to TRBD1. CDR3 length: 15 amino acids. With V trimmed by 4 bases and J by 2 bases, 8 bases remained unmatched. The germline V gene has CDR1 SGHDT and CDR2 YYEEEE. CDR3 nucleotides: TGTGCCAGCAGCGTCAGGGGGAGGCGAAACACTGAAGCTTTCTTT. It yields the protein CASSVRGRRNTEAFF.

The V gene is TRBV30, the J gene TRBJ1-4; D gene uncertain. V lost 0 bases and J 5 bases, leaving 13 bases between the germline ends. There are 15 residues in the CDR3. From germline, CDR1 is GTSNPN and CDR2 SVGIG (reference sequence). The CDR3 region is CAWSVPVQMNEKLFF. CDR3 sequence (DNA): TGTGCCTGGAGTGTACCCGTACAGATGAATGAAAAACTGTTTTTT.

CDR3 DNA: TGCAGCGCTCTGGACAGGGGCGCCGGGACTGAAGCTTTCTTT. Translating gives CSALDRGAGTEAFF. The V gene is TRBV29-1, the J gene TRBJ1-1; 9 bases line up with TRBD1. Germline CDR1 SQVTM, CDR2 ANQGSEA. V trimming: 7 bases; J trimming: 5 bases; junction bases outside the gene matches: 11. The CDR3 length is 14 residues.

The V call is TRBV6-5, the J call TRBJ1-2, with D possibly matching TRBD1 (6 bases). The V gene lost 6 bases and the J gene lost 4 bases, with 15 bases spanning the gap. Germline V gives CDR1 MNHEY, CDR2 SVGAGI. This CDR3 is 14 amino acids long. CDR3 DNA: TGTGCCAGCAGCCCGTCCGGGACACCCTATGGCTACACCTTC. Amino acids: CASSPSGTPYGYTF.

The chain is built from TRBV2 and TRBJ1-6, with 9 bases identical to TRBD1. The CDR3 has 14 amino acids. In germline, CDR1 is SNHLY, CDR2 FYNNEI. The J segment lost 10 bases and the V segment lost 6 bases, leaving 7 bases of the junction unmatched. CDR3 sequence reads: CASRQDRGQSPLHF. DNA of the CDR3: TGTGCCAGCAGACAGGACAGGGGTCAATCACCCCTCCACTTT.

The V and J genes are TRBV5-4 and TRBJ2-7, with TRBD2 as a possible D gene (6 bases). The germline V gene has CDR1 SGHNT and CDR2 YYREEE (reference sequence). CDR3 length: 13 residues. V dropped 3 bases and J dropped 6 bases, with 13 bases sitting between them. The CDR3 DNA reads TGTGCCAGCAGCTCGGTAGAGGGAGGCGAGCAGTACTTC. This codes for CASSSVEGGEQYF.

The gene calls are TRBV4-1 and TRBJ1-6; TRBD1 is a possible D gene (6 bases). Trimming cost V 4 bases and J 9 bases, with 16 bases left between them. The CDR3 covers 15 residues. CDR1 MGHRA and CDR2 YSYEKL come from the germline V gene. CDR3 nucleotides: TGCGCCAGCAGCCCTACGGGGCAGGGGACTTCACCCCTCCACTTT. Protein: CASSPTGQGTSPLHF.

The chain employs TRBV5-1 and TRBJ1-5, with 9 bases lining up with TRBD1. The CDR3 runs to 12 residues. The trim removed 4 bases at V and 11 bases at J, leaving 4 bases unmatched. The germline CDR1 and CDR2 sequences are SGHRS and YFSETQ. The CDR3: CASSVDRGAQHF. The CDR3, as DNA: TGCGCCAGCAGCGTTGACAGGGGGGCCCAGCATTTT.

This chain connects TRBV5-6 to TRBJ2-1; 11 nucleotides agree with TRBD2. Trimming removed 3 bases from V and 8 bases from J; junction bases left unmatched: 4. This CDR3 is built from 14 residues. Germline V gene lookup returns CDR1 SGHDT and CDR2 YYEEEE. The CDR3 nucleotides read TGTGCCAGCAGCTCCGGACTAGCGGGCCATGAGCAGTTCTTC. This translates into CASSSGLAGHEQFF.

This chain uses TRBV9 with TRBJ2-1; the match to TRBD1 covers 7 bases. V was pared by 4 bases and J by 4 bases, with 8 bases of the junction left unmatched. The germline V gene has CDR1 SGDLS and CDR2 YYNGEE. The CDR3 has 15 residues. The CDR3 nucleotides are TGTGCCAGCAGCCGGGGTCAGGGGGTTTACAATGAGCAGTTCTTC. Its translation is CASSRGQGVYNEQFF.

The CDR3 protein is CASSQGWGDEQFF. In DNA, the CDR3 is TGCGCCAGCAGCCAAGGGTGGGGAGATGAGCAGTTCTTC. V gene TRBV4-1 combines with J gene TRBJ2-1; TRBD2 might be the D (5 bases). The germline V gene has CDR1 MGHRA and CDR2 YSYEKL. This CDR3 has 13 residues. V lost 1 base and J lost 8, with 9 bases in between.

This rearrangement joins TRBV25-1 to TRBJ2-3; weak D call: TRBD2 (6 bases). Germline CDR1 MGHDK, CDR2 SYGVNS. This CDR3 is built from 12 residues. Trimming removed 6 bases from V and 5 bases from J, with 9 bases in between. In DNA form, the CDR3 reads TGTGCCAGCAGGTCCGGGGGAGATACGCAGTATTTT. It codes for CASRSGGDTQYF.

The V call is TRBV9, the J call TRBJ2-1; D possibly corresponds to TRBD1 (6 bases). V dropped 2 bases and J dropped 0 bases, with 12 bases sitting between them. CDR3 length: 16 residues. The germline V gene has CDR1 SGDLS and CDR2 YYNGEE. CDR3 protein: CASSVFGTHSYNEQFF. The CDR3 nucleotides read TGTGCCAGCAGCGTCTTCGGGACACACTCCTACAATGAGCAGTTCTTC.

The chain uses TRBV19 and TRBJ1-4; no clear D. Germline CDR1 reads LNHDA; CDR2 reads SQIVND (reference sequence). The CDR3 sequence is 9 residues long. The CDR3 sequence: CAAGEKLFF. Here the CDR3 DNA reads TGTGCGGCGGGGGAAAAACTGTTTTTT.

This chain joins TRBV9 and TRBJ1-5; TRBD1 agrees at 9 bases. The CDR3 runs to 15 residues. Germline V gene data show CDR1 as SGDLS and CDR2 as YYNGEE. The V and J ends lost 0 bases and 6 bases, in that order; junction bases with no gene match: 4. The CDR3 DNA reads as TGTGCCAGCAGCGTAGACGGGACAGGGATTCAGCCCCAGCATTTT. It encodes CASSVDGTGIQPQHF.

The J gene is TRBJ1-5, the V gene TRBV7-2; 9 bases are shared with TRBD1. Germline V gene lookup returns CDR1 SGHTA and CDR2 FQGNSA. CDR3 length: 15 residues. Trimming cost V 4 bases and J 2 bases; bases outside gene matches: 3. The CDR3 coding sequence is TGTGCCAGCAGCTGGACAGGGGAGGGCAATCAGCCCCAGCATTTT. Amino acid sequence: CASSWTGEGNQPQHF.